The clone carrying this TCR beta chain was detected only a few times. The target antigen is unknown. No treatment of any kind had been given to any patient before thyroid surgery. In the study's own analysis: Using the CDR3 differences seen across clinicopathological groups, the authors built a distant-metastasis classifier for papillary thyroid cancer, which was meant to discriminate distant-metastatic patients. Via MiXCR, TCRdb re-called the PCR reads. The V and J calls were determined by TCRdb, not by the authors. The table has about 25,000 clones, roughly a fifth seen once. This sample was included in a study of metastatic and nonmetastatic thyroid tumors. Study information: Repertoires were compared across blood and tumor or nodule tissue from malignant and benign thyroid patients. Points from the study as a whole: Malignant thyroid tumors reportedly had TCR beta diversity that was significantly higher than in benign nodules, in blood and tumor.

Germline values: CDR1 LNHDA, CDR2 SQIVND (reference sequence). This CDR3 region has 14 residues. V dropped 10 bases and J dropped 1 base, with 16 bases sitting between them. This chain joins TRBV19 and TRBJ1-2; a weak D match, TRBD1 (6 bases). The sequence was obtained from a female donor with papillary thyroid cancer or a benign thyroid nodule (not recorded which). Some clones in this sample may be carry-over from other donors' samples. The sequenced material came from blood. CDR3 DNA sequence: TGTGCCAATTACCAGGGGACATATAACTATGGCTACACCTTC. Amino acid sequence: CANYQGTYNYGYTF. The entire variable domain, with the rest obtained from reference TRBV19 and TRBJ1-2, is as follows: DGGITQSPKYLFRKEGQNVTLSCEQNLNHDAMYWYRQDPGQGLRLIYYSQIVNDFQKGDIAEGYSVSREKKESFPLTVTSAQKNPTAFYLCANYQGTYNYGYTFGSGTRLTVV.